This note documents a single T cell receptor beta chain sequence. There are 15 residues in the CDR3. The V end was cut by 1 base, the J end by 2 bases, with 8 bases between. CDR1 LGHNT and CDR2 FRNRAP come from the germline V gene. Produced via immunoSEQ multiplex PCR; TCRdb's table is partial and in-frame only. The data contain 220,000 or so clones, about 88% of them singletons. The source of the sample is a study of blood T cell repertoires in COVID-19. For the study at large: Acute-phase and convalescent COVID-19 samples originated in the United States, Italy and Spain.

The Seattle site enrolled patients during active infection and followed them longitudinally. This sequence was found in a woman between 50 and 59 years old with COVID-19, enrolled during active disease. The chain couples TRBV12-5 to TRBJ1-4; D unclear. Sample: peripheral blood. The CDR3 spells CASGLGDMTNEKLFF. The CDR3 DNA follows: TGTGCTAGTGGTTTGGGAGATATGACTAATGAAAAACTGTTTTTT.